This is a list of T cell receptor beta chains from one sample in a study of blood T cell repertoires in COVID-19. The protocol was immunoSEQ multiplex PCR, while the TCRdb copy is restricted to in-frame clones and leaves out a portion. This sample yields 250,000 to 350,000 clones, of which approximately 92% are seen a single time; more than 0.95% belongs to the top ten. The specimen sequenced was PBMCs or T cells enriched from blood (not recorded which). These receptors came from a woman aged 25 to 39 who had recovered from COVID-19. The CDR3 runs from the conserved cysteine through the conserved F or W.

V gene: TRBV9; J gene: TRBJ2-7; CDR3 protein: CASSVAGQGIYEQYF
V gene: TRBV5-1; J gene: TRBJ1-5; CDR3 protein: CASSPGGNNQPQHF
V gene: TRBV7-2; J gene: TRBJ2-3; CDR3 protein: CASSLDQVLDTQYF
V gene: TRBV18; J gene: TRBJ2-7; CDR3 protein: CASSPGTGWGGEQYF
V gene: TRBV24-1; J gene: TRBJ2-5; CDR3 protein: CATSDRTFQETQYF
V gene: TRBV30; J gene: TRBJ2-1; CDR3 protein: CAWSVGQGKKFF
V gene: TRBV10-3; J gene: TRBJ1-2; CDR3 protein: CAISYDTDGYTF
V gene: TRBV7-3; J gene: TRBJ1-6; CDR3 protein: CASRRGTGNNSPLHF
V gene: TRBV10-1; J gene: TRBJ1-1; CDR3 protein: CASRDRGAEAFF
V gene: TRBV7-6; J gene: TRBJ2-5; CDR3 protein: CASSSRGLGTQYF
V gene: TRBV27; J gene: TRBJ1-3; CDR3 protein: CASSGGGGGNTIYF
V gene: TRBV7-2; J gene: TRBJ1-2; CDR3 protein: CASSSDLSRTGANGYTF
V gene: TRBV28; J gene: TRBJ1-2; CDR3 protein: CASSLLGARLGYGYTF
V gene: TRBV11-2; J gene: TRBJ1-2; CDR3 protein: CASSLSGRNYGYTF
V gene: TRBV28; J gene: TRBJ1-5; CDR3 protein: CASSLEAGGNQPQHF
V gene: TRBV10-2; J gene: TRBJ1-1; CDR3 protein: CASSESARGNTEAFF
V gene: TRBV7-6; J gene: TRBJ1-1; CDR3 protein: CASSFEVNTEAFF
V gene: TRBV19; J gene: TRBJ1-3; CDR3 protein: CASKGGDSGNTIYF
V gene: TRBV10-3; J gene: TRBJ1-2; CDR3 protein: CAIRRGGQGEAFNYGYTF
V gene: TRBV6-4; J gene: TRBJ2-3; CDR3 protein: CASSEGLPTDTQYF
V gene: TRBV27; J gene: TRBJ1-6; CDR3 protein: CASSFRRGDSGSPLHF
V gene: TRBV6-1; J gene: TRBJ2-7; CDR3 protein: CASSEEGLEQYF
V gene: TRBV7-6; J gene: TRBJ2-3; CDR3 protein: CASSLWVGSSTDTQYF
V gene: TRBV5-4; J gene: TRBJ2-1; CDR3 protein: CASSLAPVLALYEQFF
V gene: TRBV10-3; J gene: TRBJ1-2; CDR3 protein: CAISESGLTGEVGYTF
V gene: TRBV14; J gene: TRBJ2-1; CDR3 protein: CASSQDVSLAREQFF
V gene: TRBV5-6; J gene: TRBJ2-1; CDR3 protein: CASSPKVGTSGYNEQFF
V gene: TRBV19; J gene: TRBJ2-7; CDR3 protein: CASSLDRGSIEQYF
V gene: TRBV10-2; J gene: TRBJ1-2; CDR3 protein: CASSESGGQGNGYTF
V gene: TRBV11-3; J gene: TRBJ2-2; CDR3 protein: CASSRPSGRADTGELFF
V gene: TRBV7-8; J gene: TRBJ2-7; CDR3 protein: CASSLRDNYEQYF
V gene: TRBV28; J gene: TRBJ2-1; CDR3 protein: CASSPRGTGGWTYNEQFF
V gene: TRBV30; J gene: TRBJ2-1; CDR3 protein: CAWRAGLAAEQFF
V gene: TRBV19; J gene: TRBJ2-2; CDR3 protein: CASSPSGRALGTGELFF
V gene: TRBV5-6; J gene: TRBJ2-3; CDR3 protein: CASSVPGQGEWVRTDTQYF
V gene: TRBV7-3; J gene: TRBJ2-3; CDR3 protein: CASSFIAGEGTDTQYF
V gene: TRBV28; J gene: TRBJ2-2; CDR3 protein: CASSLGPHTGELFF
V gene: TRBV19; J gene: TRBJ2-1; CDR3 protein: CASSTGTGINEQFF
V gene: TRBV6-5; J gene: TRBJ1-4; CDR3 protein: CASSTTASNEKLFF
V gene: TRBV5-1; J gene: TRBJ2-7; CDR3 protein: CASSYGYEQYF
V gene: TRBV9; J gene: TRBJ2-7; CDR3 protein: CASSPFGGEYEQYF
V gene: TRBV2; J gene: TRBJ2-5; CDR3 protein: CASSESSGRNYETQYF
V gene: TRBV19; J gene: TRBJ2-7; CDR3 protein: CASSITAGTGLSYEQYF
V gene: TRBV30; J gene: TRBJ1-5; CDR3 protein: CAWGSQGNQPQHF
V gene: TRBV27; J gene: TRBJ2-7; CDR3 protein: CASSLGRGEQYF
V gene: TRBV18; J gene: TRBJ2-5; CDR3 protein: CASSPGKTQETQYF
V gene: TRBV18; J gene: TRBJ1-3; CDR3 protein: CASSQDEGAGSGNTIYF
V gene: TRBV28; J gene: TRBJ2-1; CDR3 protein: CASGMPSGNEQFF
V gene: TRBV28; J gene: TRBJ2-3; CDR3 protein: CASSLRFQRLSTDTQYF